A selection of T cell receptor beta chains follows, all from one sample in a study of blood T cell repertoires in COVID-19. The assay was immunoSEQ multiplex PCR, and TCRdb's table has in-frame clones only and misses some. The data show a few hundred thousand clones, more than 65% seen once. The source material was peripheral blood. These receptors came from a person aged 65-85 years with COVID-19, enrolled during active disease. CDR3s include the opening cysteine and the closing phenylalanine or tryptophan. D genes are given only for firm matches. Size is omitted from some rows. Given values are once, few, many or a class for expanded clones.

j_gene,v_gene,d_gene,abundance,CDR3nt,CDR3aa
TRBJ2-2,TRBV20-1,NA,NA,TGCAGTGCTAGTCCCCTCAGGGGCGCAACCTGGAACACCGGGGAGCTGTTTTTT,CSASPLRGATWNTGELFF
TRBJ2-2,TRBV2,NA,NA,TGTGCCAGCGCCGAGGGGGGGCGGACTCCAACCGGGGAGCTGTTTTTT,CASAEGGRTPTGELFF
TRBJ1-6,TRBV2,TRBD1,NA,TGTGCCAGCAGTGAAAGTGGGCCGGCAGGGGGCGATTCACCCCTCCACTTT,CASSESGPAGGDSPLHF
TRBJ1-1,TRBV7-9,NA,NA,TGTGCCAGCAGCTTATGGGCAGGGACTGCTGGTAATGAAGCTTTCTTT,CASSLWAGTAGNEAFF
TRBJ2-1,TRBV19,TRBD2,NA,TGTGCCAGTAGTATTTTAGCGGGGGGTGAGCAGTTCTTC,CASSILAGGEQFF
TRBJ2-5,TRBV5-1,TRBD2,NA,TGCGCCAGCAGCTTGGGACTAGCGGGGGCGCGAGAGACCCAGTACTTC,CASSLGLAGARETQYF
TRBJ1-2,TRBV7-3,NA,NA,TGTGCCAGCAGCCTACAGCCCCACTATGGCTACACCTTC,CASSLQPHYGYTF
TRBJ2-3,TRBV5-1,NA,few,TGCGCCAGCATGAGAAGCGCAGGGGGCACAGATACGCAGTATTTT,CASMRSAGGTDTQYF
TRBJ2-5,TRBV7-3,TRBD1,NA,TGTGCCAGCAGCATCACAGGGGGCGCGGGGGAGACCCAGTACTTC,CASSITGGAGETQYF
TRBJ1-2,TRBV18,TRBD1,NA,TGTGCCAGCTCAGAGACAGGGCAGAGGAGCTACACCTTC,CASSETGQRSYTF
TRBJ2-1,TRBV5-4,TRBD2,once,TGTGCCAGCAGCTTGGAGGGCGGGGGGGGATACAATGAGCAGTTCTTC,CASSLEGGGGYNEQFF
TRBJ2-5,TRBV5-1,TRBD1,NA,TGCGCCAGCAGCTCTGGGACAGCCGGCCAAGAGACCCAGTACTTC,CASSSGTAGQETQYF
TRBJ2-5,TRBV5-1,TRBD1,NA,TGCGCCAGCAGCTCGGGACAGGGTCGAGGGCAAGAGACCCAGTACTTC,CASSSGQGRGQETQYF
TRBJ1-6,TRBV6-6,TRBD1,NA,TGTGCCAGCAGTTCGACAGGGGCGAGTTCACCCCTCCACTTT,CASSSTGASSPLHF
TRBJ2-7,TRBV24-1,NA,NA,TGTGCCACCAGAAGACTAGTTTTGAGTGCCCGATACTACGAGCAGTACTTC,CATRRLVLSARYYEQYF
TRBJ1-2,TRBV28,NA,NA,TGTGCTATGTATCAGGGTAACTATGGCTACACCTTC,CAMYQGNYGYTF
TRBJ2-6,TRBV6-6,TRBD2,NA,TGTGCCAGCAGTCGACGCCCACTAGCGGGAGGTTCTGGGGCCAACGTCCTGACTTTC,CASSRRPLAGGSGANVLTF
TRBJ2-1,TRBV7-8,TRBD2,NA,TGTGCCAGCAGCTTAGTAGGAGCGGGAGGCTTTCTTGGATTGTCCTACAATGAGCAGTTCTTC,CASSLVGAGGFLGLSYNEQFF
TRBJ2-7,TRBV3-1/TRBV3-2,NA,NA,TGTGCCAGCAGCCAAGTGGGGGGAAAGCACGAGCAGTACTTC,CASSQVGGKHEQYF
TRBJ1-2,TRBV28,TRBD1,NA,TGTGCCAGCAGTTTACAGGGGGCATTTGTTGGCTACACCTTC,CASSLQGAFVGYTF
TRBJ1-3,TRBV25-1,NA,NA,TGTGCCAGCAGTGAATACTTCCCGAACACCATATATTTT,CASSEYFPNTIYF
TRBJ2-7,TRBV29-1,TRBD2,NA,TGCAGCGTTGGGACTAGCGGGGGCTACGAGCAGTACTTC,CSVGTSGGYEQYF
TRBJ2-3,TRBV14,NA,NA,TGTGCCAGCAGCCAGGAATTGGGGGCGCAAGATACGCAGTATTTT,CASSQELGAQDTQYF
TRBJ2-5,TRBV6-6,NA,NA,TGTGCCAGCAGTTACTCGGAAGCGGGAGAGACCCAGTACTTC,CASSYSEAGETQYF
TRBJ2-5,TRBV15,TRBD2,NA,TGTGCCACCAGCAGAGGACTAGCGGGGATACAGACCCAGTACTTC,CATSRGLAGIQTQYF
TRBJ2-1,TRBV9,NA,NA,TGTGCCAGCAGCGGATTTCCCGGGGGCTCCTACAATGAGCAGTTCTTC,CASSGFPGGSYNEQFF
TRBJ1-5,TRBV4-1,NA,few,TGCGCCAGCAGCCAAGTCCTGAATCAGCCCCAGCATTTT,CASSQVLNQPQHF
TRBJ2-1,TRBV7-3,NA,NA,TGTGCCAGCAGCCCGGGAGTTCTATCCTACAATGAGCAGTTCTTC,CASSPGVLSYNEQFF
TRBJ1-4,TRBV3-1/TRBV3-2,NA,NA,TGTGCCAGCAGCCAAGGCTTTGGGGCCACTAATGAAAAACTGTTTTTT,CASSQGFGATNEKLFF
TRBJ1-5,TRBV5-5,TRBD1,once,TGTGCCAGCAGCTCAGGACAGGGACTCTTCAATCAGCCCCAGCATTTT,CASSSGQGLFNQPQHF
TRBJ1-6,TRBV19,NA,NA,TGTGCCAGTAGCGAGGGGGGGAGAAATTCACCCCTCCACTTT,CASSEGGRNSPLHF
TRBJ2-3,TRBV5-4,NA,few,TGTGCCAGCAGTCGCGGGATAACGACGGCAGATACGCAGTATTTT,CASSRGITTADTQYF
TRBJ1-1,TRBV5-1,NA,NA,TGCGCCAGCAGCTTAACGGGAGCGAACACTGAAGCTTTCTTT,CASSLTGANTEAFF
TRBJ2-7,TRBV10-2,TRBD1,NA,TGCGCCAGCAGTCTGACAGGGAACGAGCAGTACTTC,CASSLTGNEQYF
TRBJ1-3,TRBV4-3,TRBD1,NA,TGCGCCAGCAGCCAAGATCAGGGGGCTGGAAACACCATATATTTT,CASSQDQGAGNTIYF
TRBJ2-3,TRBV18,TRBD1,NA,TGTGCCAGCTCACCAGGACAGGGCTCCACAGATACGCAGTATTTT,CASSPGQGSTDTQYF
TRBJ2-7,TRBV19,TRBD1,NA,TGTGCCAGTAGTATCGGGACAGGGCCCTACGAGCAGTACTTC,CASSIGTGPYEQYF
TRBJ2-1,TRBV6-5,NA,NA,TGTGCCAGCAGTCCTACTTGGACAGTCTACAATGAGCAGTTCTTC,CASSPTWTVYNEQFF
TRBJ2-7,TRBV4-1,TRBD1,NA,TGCGCCAGCAGCCAAGTTGGGACAGAGTACGAGCAGTACTTC,CASSQVGTEYEQYF
TRBJ2-7,TRBV4-3,NA,NA,TGCGCCAGCAGCCAAGTTCCGGGAACCGAGCAGTACTTC,CASSQVPGTEQYF
TRBJ2-1,TRBV5-3,TRBD1,few,TGTGCCAGAAGCTTGCAAGTCGAAGGACCGGGACAGGACAAACTCAATGAGCAGTTCTTC,CARSLQVEGPGQDKLNEQFF
TRBJ2-1,TRBV7-3,NA,NA,TGTGCCAGCAGCTTAAGTGGAGCGAGATCCTACAATGAGCAGTTCTTC,CASSLSGARSYNEQFF
TRBJ1-6,TRBV28,TRBD1,once,TGTGCCAGCAGCAAGCCGGGACAGGGTCGATCACCCCTCCACTTT,CASSKPGQGRSPLHF
TRBJ1-1,TRBV7-9,NA,NA,TGTGCCAGCAGCTTACCACAGGGAGCCTACACTGAAGCTTTCTTT,CASSLPQGAYTEAFF
TRBJ2-1,TRBV5-6,TRBD2,NA,TGTGCCAGCACCCCCCCTCGCGGGAGTGGGTACAATGAGCAGTTCTTC,CASTPPRGSGYNEQFF
TRBJ2-5,TRBV4-1,NA,many,TGCGCCAGCAGTCGACTAGTTTTAGAGACCCAGTACTTC,CASSRLVLETQYF
TRBJ1-6,TRBV28,NA,NA,TGTGCCAGCAGTTTGATGTATTCGCGTAATTCACCCCTCCACTTT,CASSLMYSRNSPLHF
TRBJ2-2,TRBV13,NA,NA,TGTGCCAGCAGCTCCTCCACCGGGGAGCTGTTTTTT,CASSSSTGELFF
TRBJ2-2,TRBV3-1/TRBV3-2,NA,NA,TGTGCCAGCAGCCAAGACGTAACTTGGGAGACCGGGGAGCTGTTTTTT,CASSQDVTWETGELFF
TRBJ1-1,TRBV5-8,NA,NA,TGTGCCAGCAGAACAGAACCAGTCACTGAAGCTTTCTTT,CASRTEPVTEAFF
TRBJ1-1,TRBV7-2,NA,NA,TGTGCCAGCAGCTTTTCGTCAGGCGATACTGAAGCTTTCTTT,CASSFSSGDTEAFF
TRBJ1-5,TRBV13,NA,once,TGTGCCAGCAGCTTAGCCTATAGCAATCAGCCCCAGCATTTT,CASSLAYSNQPQHF
TRBJ1-1,TRBV14,NA,NA,TGTGCCAGCAGATACAGGGTGGACACTGAAGCTTTCTTT,CASRYRVDTEAFF
TRBJ1-1,TRBV6-2/TRBV6-3,NA,NA,TGTGCCAGCAGTTACGACCCTCGGCGGAAGAGCACTGAAGCTTTCTTT,CASSYDPRRKSTEAFF
TRBJ2-7,TRBV5-1,NA,NA,TGCGCCAGCAGCTTGGACGGGTCCCGCTACGAGCAGTACTTC,CASSLDGSRYEQYF
TRBJ2-3,TRBV15,NA,NA,TGTGCCACCAGCAGAGGACTAGCAGATACGCAGTATTTT,CATSRGLADTQYF
TRBJ2-7,TRBV13,NA,NA,TGTGCCAGCAGCAGCCGGACTCCAGCTGGCTACGAGCAGTACTTC,CASSSRTPAGYEQYF
TRBJ1-5,TRBV5-6,TRBD1,NA,TGTGCCAGCAGCTCCCTCGGACAGGGACGCAATCAGCCCCAGCATTTT,CASSSLGQGRNQPQHF
TRBJ2-7,TRBV10-3,TRBD1,NA,TGTGCCATCAGTGCGACAGGGGGCATCGACGAGCAGTACTTC,CAISATGGIDEQYF